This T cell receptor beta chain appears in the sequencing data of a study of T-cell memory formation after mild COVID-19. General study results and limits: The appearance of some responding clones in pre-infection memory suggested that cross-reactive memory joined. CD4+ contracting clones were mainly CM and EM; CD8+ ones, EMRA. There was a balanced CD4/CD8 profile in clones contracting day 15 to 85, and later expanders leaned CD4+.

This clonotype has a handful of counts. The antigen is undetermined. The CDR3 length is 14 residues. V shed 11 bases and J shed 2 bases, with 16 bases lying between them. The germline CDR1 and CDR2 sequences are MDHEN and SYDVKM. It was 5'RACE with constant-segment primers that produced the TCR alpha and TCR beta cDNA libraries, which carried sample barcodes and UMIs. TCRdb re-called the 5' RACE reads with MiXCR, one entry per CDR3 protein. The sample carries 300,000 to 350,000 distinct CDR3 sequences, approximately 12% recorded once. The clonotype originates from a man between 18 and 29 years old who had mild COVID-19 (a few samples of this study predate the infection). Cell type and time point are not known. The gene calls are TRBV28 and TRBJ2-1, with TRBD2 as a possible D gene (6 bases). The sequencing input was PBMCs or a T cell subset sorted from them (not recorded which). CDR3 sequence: CAGSGTLTYNEQFF. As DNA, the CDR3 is TGTGCCGGTTCCGGGACTCTGACCTACAATGAGCAGTTCTTC.